A selection of T cell receptor beta chains follows, all from one sample in a study of OX40 agonist ivuxolimab in advanced cancers. Assay: immunoSEQ multiplex PCR; the TCRdb copy retains only in-frame clones and omits some. This sample has fewer than 65,000 clones, with around 90% found just once. The starting material was CD4+ or CD8+ T cells sorted from blood, obtained in a trial of the OX40 agonist ivuxolimab. These TCRs come from an adult with an advanced solid tumor such as melanoma, head and neck, liver or kidney cancer. Both conserved end residues are part of each CDR3. A D gene is named only where the DNA matches it firmly. Clone size is shown for a subset of rows, as once, few, many or a class of expanded clone.

d_gene,abundance,j_gene,v_gene,CDR3nt,CDR3aa
-,-,TRBJ1-1,TRBV19,TGTGCCAGTAGTATTCCGACAAGATCGAACACTGAAGCTTTCTTT,CASSIPTRSNTEAFF
TRBD1,-,TRBJ2-7,TRBV27,TGTGCCAGCAGTCCCTCGGGACAGAGCAGCTACGAGCAGTACTTC,CASSPSGQSSYEQYF
TRBD1,few,TRBJ1-5,TRBV5-1,TGCGCCAGCAGCTTGACAGGGGATAGCAATCAGCCCCAGCATTTT,CASSLTGDSNQPQHF
TRBD1,many,TRBJ2-1,TRBV7-9,TGTGCCAGCAGCTTATTAGAGGGGGCCAATGAGCAGTTCTTC,CASSLLEGANEQFF
-,once,TRBJ2-2,TRBV10-1,TGCGCCAGCAGGCCGGGACCATCGAACACCGGGGAGCTGTTTTTT,CASRPGPSNTGELFF
-,-,TRBJ2-1,TRBV27,TGTGCCAGCATCGGGGGTGTTTGGGGATACAATGAGCAGTTCTTC,CASIGGVWGYNEQFF
-,once,TRBJ1-2,TRBV2,TGTGCCAGCAGTGAAGGGTCCTCCTATGGCTACACCTTC,CASSEGSSYGYTF
-,-,TRBJ1-1,TRBV27,TGTGCCAGCAGTTCCCTGTGGCAGCCCTTCCTGAACACTGAAGCTTTCTTT,CASSSLWQPFLNTEAFF
TRBD1,-,TRBJ1-5,TRBV19,TGTGCCACCATGGGACAGTCCGGCAATCAGCCCCAGCATTTT,CATMGQSGNQPQHF
-,-,TRBJ1-5,TRBV2,TGTGCCAGCAGTGATACCCTCCTCGGGGCTATAAGTAGCAATCAGCCCCAGCATTTT,CASSDTLLGAISSNQPQHF
-,-,TRBJ1-1,TRBV18,TGTGCCAGCTCACCCCTAGGGAACACTGAAGCTTTCTTT,CASSPLGNTEAFF
TRBD2,-,TRBJ2-7,TRBV28,TGTGCCAGCAGTTCGAACGTTGGGACTAGCGGCTACGAGCAGTACTTC,CASSSNVGTSGYEQYF
-,-,TRBJ1-1,TRBV6-6,TGTGCCAGCAGAACAACACGGAATATGAACACTGAAGCTTTCTTT,CASRTTRNMNTEAFF
-,-,TRBJ1-1,TRBV7-3,TGTGCCAGCAGCGCGAATACGGGACCTGAGTCAGCTTTCTTT,CASSANTGPESAFF
-,-,TRBJ1-3,TRBV19,TGTGCCAGTAGTAGAACCGGGGCACCTGGAAACACCATATATTTT,CASSRTGAPGNTIYF
TRBD1,-,TRBJ1-2,TRBV7-2,TGTGCCAGCAGCTTCCCGGACAGGAGGGGAGGCTACACCTTC,CASSFPDRRGGYTF
TRBD2,-,TRBJ2-7,TRBV10-2,TGCGCCAGCGATCCGAAGCGGGGTTCCTACGAGCAGTACTTC,CASDPKRGSYEQYF